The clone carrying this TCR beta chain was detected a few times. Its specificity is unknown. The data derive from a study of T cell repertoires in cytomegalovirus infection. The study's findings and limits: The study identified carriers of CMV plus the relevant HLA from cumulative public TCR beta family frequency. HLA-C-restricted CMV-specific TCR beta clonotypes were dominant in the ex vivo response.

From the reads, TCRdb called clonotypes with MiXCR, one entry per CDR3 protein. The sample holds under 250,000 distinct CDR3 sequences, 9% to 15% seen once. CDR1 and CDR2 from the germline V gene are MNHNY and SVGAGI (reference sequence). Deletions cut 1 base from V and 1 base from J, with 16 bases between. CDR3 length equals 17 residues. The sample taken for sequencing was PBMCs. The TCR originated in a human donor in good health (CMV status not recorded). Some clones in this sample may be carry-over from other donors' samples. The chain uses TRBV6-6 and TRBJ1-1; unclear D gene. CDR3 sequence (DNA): TGTGCCAGCAGTTACTTGACGGTCGGGCCCCCGAACACTGAAGCTTTCTTT. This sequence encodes CASSYLTVGPPNTEAFF.